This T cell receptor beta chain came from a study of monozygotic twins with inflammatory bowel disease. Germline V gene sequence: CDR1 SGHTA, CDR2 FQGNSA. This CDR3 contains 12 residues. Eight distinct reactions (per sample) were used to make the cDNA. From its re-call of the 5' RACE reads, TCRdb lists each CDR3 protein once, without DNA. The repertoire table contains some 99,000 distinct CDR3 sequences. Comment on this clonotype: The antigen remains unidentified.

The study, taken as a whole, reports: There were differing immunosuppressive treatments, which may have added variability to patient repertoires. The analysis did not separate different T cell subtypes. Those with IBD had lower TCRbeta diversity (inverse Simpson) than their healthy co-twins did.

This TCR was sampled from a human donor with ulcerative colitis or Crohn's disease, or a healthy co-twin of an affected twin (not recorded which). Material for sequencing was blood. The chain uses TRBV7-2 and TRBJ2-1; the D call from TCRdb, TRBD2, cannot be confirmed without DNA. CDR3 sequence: CASSPFEGEQFF.